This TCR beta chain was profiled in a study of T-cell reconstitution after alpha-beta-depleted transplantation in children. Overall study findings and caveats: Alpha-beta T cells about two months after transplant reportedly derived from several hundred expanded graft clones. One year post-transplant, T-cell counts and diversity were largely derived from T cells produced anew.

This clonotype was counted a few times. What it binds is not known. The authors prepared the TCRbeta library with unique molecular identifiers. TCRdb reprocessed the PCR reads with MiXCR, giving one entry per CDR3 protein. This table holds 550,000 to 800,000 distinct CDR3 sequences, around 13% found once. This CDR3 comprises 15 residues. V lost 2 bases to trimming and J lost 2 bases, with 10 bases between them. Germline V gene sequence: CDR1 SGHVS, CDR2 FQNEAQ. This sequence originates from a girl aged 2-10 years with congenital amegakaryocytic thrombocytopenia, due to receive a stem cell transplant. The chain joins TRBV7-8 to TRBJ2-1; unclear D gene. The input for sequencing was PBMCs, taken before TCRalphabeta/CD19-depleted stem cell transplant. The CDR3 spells CASSLIFGPYNEQFF. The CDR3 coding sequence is TGTGCCAGCAGCTTAATTTTTGGGCCCTACAATGAGCAGTTCTTC.